This entry concerns a single T cell receptor beta chain. The data were obtained in a study of shared T cell receptors in the human thymus. TCRdb's copy holds only in-frame clones and misses some; the assay was immunoSEQ multiplex PCR. The sample shows about 500,000 clones, around three quarters of them seen only once. The germline V and J ends were trimmed by 0 bases and 2 bases, with 12 bases remaining between them. The length of the CDR3 is 16 residues. Germline V lookup: CDR1 SGHDN, CDR2 FVKESK. These same data were also listed under a study on human thymus T cells.

The clonotype was recovered from a boy under two years old with a congenital heart defect. Material: thymocytes. The chain combines TRBV14 with TRBJ2-3; D unresolved. The DNA of the CDR3 is TGTGCCAGCAGCCAAGACAAAGCTTACTTCACAGATACGCAGTATTTT. This codes for CASSQDKAYFTDTQYF. The full variable domain, with the rest looked up from reference TRBV14 and TRBJ2-3, is EAGVTQFPSHSVIEKGQTVTLRCDPISGHDNLYWYRRVMGKEIKFLLHFVKESKQDESGMPNNRFLAERTGGTYSTLKVQPAELEDSGVYFCASSQDKAYFTDTQYFGPGTRLTVL.